What follows describes a single T cell receptor (beta chain). As processed by the authors: Nucleated cell counts were estimated from reference gene primer amplification. Clones were sequenced by immunoSEQ multiplex PCR, and TCRdb holds only the in-frame ones, with some missing. V and J calls plus clone size are reproduced from that table; the DNA served to infer D and trimming. The profile shows about 300,000 clones, around nine tenths of them singletons. Participant age was roughly 18 to 90 years, and participants resided in fewer than 30 US areas. Which cohort a participant joined came from the clinical history participants gave. Individuals in the exposed group had encountered a COVID-19 case within 2 weeks preceding study entry. CDR1 is SGHRS, CDR2 YFSETQ, per germline. The CDR3 has 15 residues. V dropped 1 base and J dropped 8; count of bases not matched to a gene: 3. This sample was included in a study of blood T cell repertoires in COVID-19.

The sequenced sample was PBMCs or T cells enriched from blood (not recorded which). The origin of this receptor is a woman in her forties or fifties who had been exposed to COVID-19. J is TRBJ1-4 and V is TRBV5-1; TRBD1 agrees at 12 bases. CDR3 in amino acids: CASSLTGTGGEKLFF. Written as DNA, the CDR3 is TGCGCCAGCAGCTTGACCGGGACAGGGGGCGAAAAACTGTTTTTT.